The clone carrying this TCR beta chain appeared once. The data are from a study of CD8 T cells in ankylosing spondylitis. Each CDR3 protein is one row after TCRdb ran MiXCR on the 5' RACE reads. The sample lists roughly 150,000 distinct CDR3 sequences, about 32% seen once, with 4.5% to 6% in the top ten. Germline CDR1 is WSHSY and CDR2 is SAAADI. The CDR3 sequence is 12 residues long. Trimming took off 7 bases at V and 7 bases at J, with 8 bases between the two ends. The specimen was synovial fluid, either unsorted or a sorted T cell fraction (not recorded which). The receptor comes from a male donor with ankylosing spondylitis. The rearrangement links TRBV10-2 to TRBJ1-6, with a tentative D call TRBD1 (5 bases). The CDR3 loop is CASTSGNSPLHF. The CDR3 bases are TGCGCCAGCACCTCAGGGAATTCACCCCTCCACTTT.